This TCR beta chain comes out of a study of blood T cell repertoires in COVID-19. Generated by immunoSEQ multiplex PCR, the TCRdb table keeps only in-frame clones and is missing some. In the table there are about 350,000 clones, 87% of which are singletons. Membership in each cohort depended on participant-reported clinical history. The CDR3 spans 16 residues. CDR1 is SGHKS, CDR2 YYEKEE, per germline (reference sequence). V shed 0 bases and J shed 5 bases, with 17 bases lying between them. The specimen sequenced was PBMCs or T cells enriched from blood (not recorded which). The chain is built from TRBV5-5 and TRBJ1-1; weak D call: TRBD1 (6 bases). The receptor was isolated from a woman under 40 who had recovered from COVID-19. The CDR3 here is CASSLVFVGGGTEAFF. In DNA, the CDR3 is TGTGCCAGCAGCTTGGTGTTTGTAGGGGGTGGGACTGAAGCTTTCTTT. The full variable domain, rest sourced from reference TRBV5-5 and TRBJ1-1, is DAGVTQSPTHLIKTRGQQVTLRCSPISGHKSVSWYQQVLGQGPQFIFQYYEKEERGRGNFPDRFSARQFPNYSSELNVNALLLGDSALYLCASSLVFVGGGTEAFFGQGTRLTVV.